The 20 T cell receptor beta chains below all came from one sample that was sequenced in a study of neurological immune-mediated disorders. TCRdb passed the 5' RACE reads through MiXCR, listing each CDR3 protein once. This repertoire shows 50,000 to 70,000 distinct CDR3 sequences, nearly 3.5% found once; its top ten account for 3% to 4%. The sequenced sample consisted of PBMCs. Receptors originate from a man in his forties or fifties with multiple sclerosis.

This clonotype was observed at least ten times. V usage is TRBV29-1 and J usage is TRBJ2-5, with TRBD2 as a possible D gene (6 bases). Germline CDR1 SQVTM, CDR2 ANQGSEA. This CDR3 spans 13 amino acids. Trimming cost V 4 bases and J 4 bases, with 13 bases left between them. The CDR3 bases are TGCAGCGTTGTGAGGGGCGGGGTAGAGACCCAGTACTTC. Translation: CSVVRGGVETQYF.

This clonotype came up many times. The chain recombines TRBV12-3 or TRBV12-4 with TRBJ1-1; D not certain. V lost 5 bases to trimming and J lost 7 bases, with 14 bases between them. The CDR3 has 13 residues. The CDR3 protein is CASSRTMDGEAFF. The CDR3 DNA reads as TGTGCCAGCAGTCGAACCATGGACGGTGAAGCTTTCTTT.

The table lists this clonotype with many counts. The rearrangement uses TRBV20-1 and TRBJ1-6, with unresolved D. Trimming shortened V by 0 bases and J by 6 bases, and 9 bases separated the two germline ends. CDR3 size: 14 residues. Germline V gene sequence: CDR1 DFQATT, CDR2 SNEGSKA (reference sequence). The CDR3 spells CSARDEGVNSPLHF. DNA for the CDR3: TGCAGTGCTAGAGACGAGGGAGTTAATTCACCCCTCCACTTT.

The sample holds many counts of this clonotype. The V gene is TRBV18, the J gene TRBJ1-4; TRBD1 matches at 8 bases. The CDR3 is 14 residues long. V shed 8 bases and J 6 bases; nucleotides not matched to a gene: 8. Germline loops: CDR1 KGHSH, CDR2 LQKENI. CDR3 in amino acids: CASNNRGNDEKLFF. DNA for the CDR3: TGTGCCAGCAACAACAGGGGGAATGATGAAAAACTGTTTTTT.

This clonotype appeared many times. V usage is TRBV7-2 and J usage is TRBJ1-6; 7 bases line up with TRBD1. This CDR3 is built from 15 residues. CDR1 is SGHTA, CDR2 FQGNSA, per germline. V shed 5 bases and J 7 bases; nucleotides not matched to a gene: 8. The CDR3 region has the DNA TGTGCCAGCAGCGAGCTCAGGGGGGCAAATTCACCCCTCCACTTT. This translates into CASSELRGANSPLHF.

This clonotype was observed at least ten times. A junction boundary mismatches the germline segment, possibly from a read error. J is TRBJ2-7 and V is TRBV20-1; a possible D gene is TRBD1 (5 bases). The CDR3 has 12 amino acids. Germline-derived CDR1 and CDR2 are DFQATT and SNEGSKA (reference sequence). The CDR3 DNA sequence: TGCAGTGCTGGAGACAGCCGCCACGAGCAGTACTTC. Protein product: CSAGDSRHEQYF.

This clonotype was counted many times. V usage is TRBV2 and J usage is TRBJ1-1; tentative D call: TRBD1 (5 bases). Germline V gene sequence: CDR1 SNHLY, CDR2 FYNNEI. This CDR3 region has 14 residues. V was shortened by 4 bases and J by 0 bases, with 9 bases between the two germline ends. The CDR3: CASSGQIMNTEAFF. DNA for the CDR3: TGTGCCAGCAGTGGACAGATTATGAACACTGAAGCTTTCTTT.

This clonotype was counted at least ten times. J is TRBJ2-3 and V is TRBV29-1; D is perhaps TRBD2 (5 bases). The ends were cut back, 7 bases at V and 9 bases at J, with 20 bases in the middle. CDR1 is SQVTM, CDR2 ANQGSEA, per germline. The CDR3 spans 13 residues. The CDR3, as DNA: TGCAGCGCCGTTCATGGAGGTACGGCCACGCAGTATTTT. It specifies CSAVHGGTATQYF.

This clonotype was recorded at least ten times. This rearrangement joins TRBV20-1 to TRBJ2-1, with TRBD2 matching 16 bases. Germline CDR1 is DFQATT and CDR2 is SNEGSKA (reference sequence). V shed 6 bases and J 6 bases; nucleotides not matched to a gene: 8. The CDR3 is 16 amino acids. The CDR3 sequence: CSALGTSGRAVNEQFF. The CDR3 DNA is TGCAGTGCCCTCGGGACTAGCGGGAGGGCCGTCAATGAGCAGTTCTTC.

The V call is TRBV7-9, the J call TRBJ1-5, with D unresolved. Trimming took 1 base from V and 7 from J, leaving 5 bases between them. This CDR3 has 12 residues. CDR1 is SEHNR, CDR2 FQNEAQ, per germline (reference sequence). CDR3 sequence: CASSLGEQPQHF. CDR3 nucleotides: TGTGCCAGCAGCTTAGGGGAACAGCCCCAGCATTTT.

This clonotype has ten or more counts. This chain uses TRBV6-6 with TRBJ2-2; D possibly uses TRBD1 or TRBD2 (5 bases each). V lost 6 bases to trimming and J lost 2 bases, with 16 bases between them. CDR3 length equals 16 residues. CDR1 and CDR2 (germline): MNHNY, SVGAGI (reference sequence). CDR3 sequence (DNA): TGTGCCAGCAGCCGAGGGGTGGGGGATAACACCGGGGAGCTGTTTTTT. This encodes CASSRGVGDNTGELFF.

In this sample, this clonotype turned up many times. This sequence joins TRBV20-1 and TRBJ1-6; D remains ambiguous. From germline, CDR1 is DFQATT and CDR2 SNEGSKA (reference sequence). The CDR3 contains 13 residues. Trimming pared 7 bases from V and 6 bases from J, leaving 13 bases between. CDR3 region: CSVTRESNSPLHF. The CDR3, as DNA: TGCAGTGTTACCCGGGAATCTAATTCACCCCTCCACTTT.

At least ten counts were recorded for this clonotype. This chain uses TRBV12-3 or TRBV12-4 with TRBJ2-1; 11 bases map to TRBD2. The CDR3 runs 15 residues. The trim removed 7 bases at V and 9 bases at J, leaving 11 bases unmatched. CDR3: CASTRESSGRSEQFF. For the CDR3, the DNA is TGTGCCAGCACCCGGGAGTCTAGCGGGAGGAGTGAGCAGTTCTTC.

This clonotype has ten or more counts. This rearrangement joins TRBV6-6 to TRBJ2-2, with 9 bases that match TRBD2. The trim removed 5 bases at V and 6 bases at J, leaving 10 bases unmatched. The CDR3 sequence is 16 residues long. Germline CDR1 is MNHNY and CDR2 is SVGAGI (reference sequence). The CDR3 loop reads CASSLPDSGSPGELFF. In DNA form, the CDR3 reads TGTGCCAGCAGTCTCCCGGATAGCGGGAGCCCCGGGGAGCTGTTTTTT.

This clonotype was recorded many times. DNA of the CDR3: TGCAGTGCTAGTCAGACAGGGGGAGTTAACTACGAGCAGTACTTC. Translation: CSASQTGGVNYEQYF. The V gene is TRBV20-1, the J gene TRBJ2-7, with 9 bases aligning to TRBD1. The CDR3 totals 15 residues. J was trimmed by 3 bases and V by 3 bases; bases with no gene match: 9. Per the germline V gene, CDR1 is DFQATT and CDR2 is SNEGSKA (reference sequence).

This clonotype was found many times. CDR3: CSARPAQDHYEQYF. DNA of the CDR3: TGCAGTGCTAGACCGGCACAGGACCACTACGAGCAGTACTTC. The chain has TRBV20-1 and TRBJ2-7; D possibly corresponds to TRBD1 (5 bases). V lost 2 bases to trimming and J lost 3 bases, with 14 bases between them. There are 14 residues in the CDR3. The germline CDR1 and CDR2 sequences are DFQATT and SNEGSKA (reference sequence).

This clonotype was seen many times. The rearrangement links TRBV20-1 to TRBJ1-5; D is undetermined. Per the germline V gene, CDR1 is DFQATT and CDR2 is SNEGSKA (reference sequence). The V gene lost 6 bases and the J gene lost 0 bases, with 9 bases spanning the gap. The CDR3 spans 13 residues. CDR3 nucleotide sequence: TGCAGTGCAGCCCGAAGTAGCAATCAGCCCCAGCATTTT. Encoded protein: CSAARSSNQPQHF.

This clonotype was found many times. The chain links TRBV20-1 to TRBJ2-7, with TRBD1 matching over 8 bases. CDR1 is DFQATT and CDR2 is SNEGSKA in the germline V gene (reference sequence). The CDR3 runs 14 residues. With 4 bases clipped from V and 4 bases from J, the junction kept 9 bases outside the gene matches. The CDR3 DNA follows: TGCAGTGCTATAAGGCAGGGGGCTGGGTACGAGCAGTACTTC. This translates into CSAIRQGAGYEQYF.

This clonotype was seen at least ten times. In DNA form, the CDR3 reads TGCAGTGTGCCGGGACAGGGGGCTTTAGACACCTTC. Translating it yields CSVPGQGALDTF. The V gene is TRBV20-1, the J gene TRBJ1-2, with 12 bases aligning to TRBD1. V dropped 7 bases and J dropped 12; count of bases not matched to a gene: 9. The CDR3 loop spans 12 amino acids. The germline V gene encodes CDR1 DFQATT and CDR2 SNEGSKA (reference sequence).

This clonotype was observed many times. The V gene is TRBV9, the J gene TRBJ2-5; a weak D match, TRBD2 (7 bases). V was clipped by 3 bases and J by 2 bases, with 20 bases between them. Germline CDR1 is SGDLS and CDR2 is YYNGEE. CDR3 length: 17 residues. The CDR3 region is CASSATVGGGTQETQYF. Written as DNA, the CDR3 is TGTGCCAGCAGCGCGACAGTGGGGGGAGGGACACAAGAGACCCAGTACTTC.